The next 24 T cell receptor beta chains were all read from a single sample in a study of Graves' ophthalmopathy and Graves' hyperthyroidism. As the template, RNA transcripts were used to amplify TCR beta CDR3 regions. RT-PCR was first run with HTBI primers, then multiplex PCR in a second round. One entry per CDR3 protein, called by TCRdb with MiXCR from the multiplex PCR reads. Of roughly 500,000 distinct CDR3 sequences in the sample, 13% to 15% were seen once. Sequencing was done on a sample of blood. Receptor source: a woman in her twenties or thirties with Graves' ophthalmopathy.

This clonotype was observed at least ten times. This chain links TRBV6-1 with TRBJ1-1; no definite D call. Germline-derived CDR1 and CDR2 are MNHNS and SASEGT. Trimming removed 4 bases at V and 3 bases at J, with 9 bases between. The CDR3 spans 13 residues. Here the CDR3 reads CASSVVQHTEAFF. CDR3 nucleotide sequence: TGTGCCAGCAGTGTGGTACAGCACACTGAAGCTTTCTTT.

This clonotype was picked up many times. The chain employs TRBV19 and TRBJ1-1; D is perhaps TRBD1 (6 bases). Germline V gene lookup returns CDR1 LNHDA and CDR2 SQIVND (reference sequence). Trimming removed 9 bases at V and 3 bases at J, with 17 bases between. The CDR3 runs to 14 residues. The CDR3 DNA reads TGTGCCAGCGCCCGGAAGGGGGGTCACACTGAAGCTTTCTTT. It translates to CASARKGGHTEAFF.

This clonotype has a count of ten or more. The chain couples TRBV24-1 to TRBJ1-5; D is possibly TRBD1 (6 bases). Germline CDR1 is KGHDR and CDR2 is SFDVKD. This CDR3 is 13 amino acids long. V dropped 6 bases and J dropped 4 bases, with 9 bases sitting between them. The CDR3 is CATSPGVNQPQHF. CDR3 nucleotide sequence: TGTGCCACCAGTCCAGGGGTTAATCAGCCCCAGCATTTT.

Ten or more counts support this clonotype. This rearrangement joins TRBV6-2 or TRBV6-3 to TRBJ1-2; tentatively, D is TRBD1 (6 bases). CDR1 and CDR2 (germline): MNHEY, SVGEGT. Trimming took off 0 bases at V and 5 bases at J, with 10 bases between the two ends. The CDR3 is made up of 14 amino acids. As DNA, the CDR3 is TGTGCCAGCAGTTACTCGGGACACAGTTATGGCTACACCTTC. It specifies CASSYSGHSYGYTF.

The gene calls are TRBV9 and TRBJ1-2; 7 bases are shared with TRBD1. The CDR3 is made up of 19 amino acids. Trimming at V came to 0 bases and at J to 6 bases, leaving 20 bases not matched to a gene. The germline CDR1 and CDR2 sequences are SGDLS and YYNGEE. The CDR3: CASSVEGHPRTGFRNGYTF. CDR3 DNA: TGTGCCAGCAGCGTAGAGGGGCATCCTAGGACAGGCTTCCGTAATGGCTACACCTTC.

This rearrangement joins TRBV11-2 to TRBJ1-1; D uncertain. This CDR3 spans 12 amino acids. Germline values: CDR1 SGHAT, CDR2 FQNNGV. Trimming took off 2 bases at V and 11 bases at J, with 12 bases between the two ends. This chain's CDR3 is CASSLPSPGAFF. DNA for the CDR3: TGTGCCAGCAGCTTACCAAGTCCGGGGGCTTTCTTT.

This clonotype has a count of ten or more. V usage is TRBV29-1 and J usage is TRBJ2-7; 7 nucleotides align to TRBD1. The V and J ends lost 5 bases and 2 bases, in that order; junction bases with no gene match: 6. Germline loops: CDR1 SQVTM, CDR2 ANQGSEA. The CDR3 is made up of 13 amino acids. CDR3 loop: CSVTGTETYEQYF. Here the CDR3 DNA reads TGCAGCGTTACCGGGACAGAAACCTACGAGCAGTACTTC.

The chain combines TRBV11-1 with TRBJ2-3, with 9 bases identical to TRBD2. The CDR3 runs 17 residues. V was pared by 5 bases and J by 4 bases, with 13 bases of the junction left unmatched. Per the germline V gene, CDR1 is SGHAT and CDR2 is FQDESV (reference sequence). The CDR3 here is CASSLLSGGPNADTQYF. The CDR3 nucleotides read TGTGCCAGCAGCCTCCTTAGCGGGGGCCCCAACGCAGATACGCAGTATTTT.

The sample holds many counts of this clonotype. The J gene is TRBJ2-6, the V gene TRBV27; no clear D. Trimming took 10 bases from V and 0 from J, leaving 13 bases between them. Germline CDR1 MNHEY, CDR2 SMNVEV (reference sequence). The CDR3 is made up of 15 amino acids. The CDR3 here is CATSAPSSGANVLTF. CDR3 bases: TGTGCCACCTCCGCACCCAGCTCTGGGGCCAACGTCCTGACTTTC. Using reference TRBV27 and TRBJ2-6 for the parts outside the CDR3, the full variable domain is EAQVTQNPRYLITVTGKKLTVTCSQNMNHEYMSWYRQDPGLGLRQIYYSMNVEVTDKGDVPEGYKVSRKEKRNFPLILESPSPNQTSLYFCATSAPSSGANVLTFGAGSRLTVL.

This clonotype was detected many times. The CDR3 sequence: CAACRTSSYEQYF. CDR3 DNA: TGTGCCGCTTGCCGGACTTCCAGCTACGAGCAGTACTTC. The V call is TRBV6-2 or TRBV6-3, the J call TRBJ2-7, with D possibly being TRBD2 (5 bases). The CDR3 length is 13 residues. From germline, CDR1 is MNHEY and CDR2 SVGEGT. The V and J ends lost 11 bases and 3 bases respectively, with 17 bases between them.

This clonotype was observed at least ten times. The chain recombines TRBV12-3 or TRBV12-4 with TRBJ1-2; D is undetermined. The V end was cut by 2 bases, the J end by 4 bases, with 8 bases between. This CDR3 has 13 residues. CDR3 residues: CASSLSAGYGYTF. The CDR3 bases are TGTGCCAGCAGTTTATCTGCGGGCTATGGCTACACCTTC.

This clonotype has ten or more counts. The CDR3 here is CASSFSTGTEAFF. Here the CDR3 DNA reads TGTGCCAGCAGTTTTTCAACGGGCACTGAAGCTTTCTTT. V is TRBV28 and J is TRBJ1-1; D unclear. The CDR3 loop spans 13 amino acids. Germline values: CDR1 MDHEN, CDR2 SYDVKM. The V gene lost 3 bases and the J gene lost 4 bases, with 9 bases spanning the gap.

At least ten counts were recorded for this clonotype. The V call is TRBV6-5, the J call TRBJ2-5, with D possibly being TRBD1 or TRBD2 (5 bases each). Germline V lookup: CDR1 MNHEY, CDR2 SVGAGI. The CDR3 totals 15 residues. Trimming took off 3 bases at V and 1 base at J, with 12 bases between the two ends. CDR3 bases: TGTGCCAGCAGTTATGGGACGGAAATCCAAGAGACCCAGTACTTC. It codes for CASSYGTEIQETQYF.

This clonotype was counted many times. The V gene is TRBV12-3 or TRBV12-4, the J gene TRBJ1-1; D not certain. This CDR3 has 13 amino acids. Trimming left V 3 bases short and J 1 base short, with 6 bases between. The CDR3 here is CASSFRTNTEAFF. CDR3 nucleotide sequence: TGTGCCAGCAGTTTTCGGACGAACACTGAAGCTTTCTTT.

This clonotype occurred many times. The chain combines TRBV7-2 with TRBJ2-7; either TRBD1 or TRBD2 may supply D (5 bases each). From germline, CDR1 is SGHTA and CDR2 FQGNSA. The CDR3 runs 13 residues. Between the trimmed V and J ends, which lost 4 bases and 6 bases, there was a span of 13 bases. The chain's CDR3 is CASSWKTGGEQYF. For the CDR3, the DNA is TGTGCCAGCAGCTGGAAAACAGGAGGCGAGCAGTACTTC.

In its sample, this clonotype was seen many times. The CDR3 nucleotides read TGTGCCACCGGCCGGGACATTAACACTGAAGCTTTCTTT. Residues: CATGRDINTEAFF. The V and J genes are TRBV6-1 and TRBJ1-1; a possible D gene is TRBD1 (6 bases). The germline gives CDR1 MNHNS, CDR2 SASEGT. CDR3 length: 13 amino acids. Trimming pared 10 bases from V and 2 bases from J, leaving 14 bases between.

Ten or more counts support this clonotype. At one of its ends the junction is not consistent with the germline gene, which may arise from a read error. The chain employs TRBV12-3 or TRBV12-4 and TRBJ2-4, with 7 bases matching TRBD2. The CDR3 consists of 14 residues. CDR3 DNA: TGTGCCAGCAGGCCAGCGGGAACTAAAAACATTAAGTACTTC. It yields the protein CASRPAGTKNIKYF.

This clonotype showed up many times. The chain uses TRBV7-6 and TRBJ2-2; D possibly corresponds to TRBD1 (5 bases). The CDR3 is made up of 14 amino acids. The germline V and J ends were trimmed by 1 base and 3 bases, with 6 bases remaining between them. CDR1 and CDR2 from the germline V gene are SGHVS and FNYEAQ. The CDR3: CASSLEGYTGELFF. The CDR3 bases are TGTGCCAGCAGCTTAGAGGGGTACACCGGGGAGCTGTTTTTT.

This clonotype was detected only a few times. A much more abundant neighbour one base away suggests this may be a read error. The CDR3: CAISEVKQGAEETKYF. The CDR3, as DNA: TGTGCCATCAGTGAGGTAAAACAGGGGGCCGAAGAGACCAAGTACTTC. This chain uses TRBV10-3 with TRBJ2-5; 9 bases are a match to TRBD1. Germline V gene lookup returns CDR1 ENHRY and CDR2 SYGVKD. The CDR3 length is 16 residues.

This clonotype was counted ten times or more. This chain joins TRBV6-5 and TRBJ2-5, with TRBD1 identical over 8 bases. The germline CDR1 and CDR2 sequences are MNHEY and SVGAGI. The V gene end was trimmed by 2 bases and the J gene end by 1 base; junction bases not matched to a gene: 3. This CDR3 region has 15 residues. CDR3 DNA: TGTGCCAGCAGTTACCAGGGGGCGACCCAAGAGACCCAGTACTTC. It encodes CASSYQGATQETQYF.

This clonotype was seen a few times. The chain has TRBV6-1 and TRBJ1-1, with 7 nucleotides matching TRBD1. The CDR3 runs to 17 residues. The J segment lost 1 base and the V segment lost 6 bases, leaving 14 bases of the junction unmatched. CDR1 is MNHNS, CDR2 SASEGT, per germline. CDR3 DNA: TGTGCCAGCAGGAACCGGGGACAGCAAGCAACGAACACTGAAGCTTTCTTT. It translates to CASRNRGQQATNTEAFF.

This clonotype was recorded a few times. One end of the junction does not line up with germline, which may come from a read error. The rearrangement links TRBV5-1 to TRBJ2-2; D remains ambiguous. The length of the CDR3 is 10 residues. Germline V lookup: CDR1 SGHRS, CDR2 YFSETQ. As DNA, the CDR3 is TGCGCCAGCAGCTTGGAGGAGACTCAGTTT. Translated: CASSLEETQF.

This clonotype was counted at least ten times. The rearrangement links TRBV29-1 to TRBJ1-1; D is perhaps TRBD1 (5 bases). Germline CDR1 and CDR2: SQVTM and ANQGSEA. The CDR3 runs to 11 residues. V was trimmed by 3 bases and J by 6 bases, leaving 8 bases between them. This chain's CDR3 is CSVDRGAEAFF. The DNA for the CDR3 is TGCAGCGTTGATCGGGGGGCTGAAGCTTTCTTT.

The table lists this clonotype with many counts. The V gene is TRBV19, the J gene TRBJ2-5; D unclear. Germline V gives CDR1 LNHDA, CDR2 SQIVND (reference sequence). With 2 bases removed from V and 2 bases from J, the gap between germline ends came to 12 bases. The CDR3 is 15 residues long. The CDR3 is CASSISPGSQETQYF. The CDR3 DNA reads as TGTGCCAGTAGTATAAGCCCTGGCAGTCAAGAGACCCAGTACTTC.